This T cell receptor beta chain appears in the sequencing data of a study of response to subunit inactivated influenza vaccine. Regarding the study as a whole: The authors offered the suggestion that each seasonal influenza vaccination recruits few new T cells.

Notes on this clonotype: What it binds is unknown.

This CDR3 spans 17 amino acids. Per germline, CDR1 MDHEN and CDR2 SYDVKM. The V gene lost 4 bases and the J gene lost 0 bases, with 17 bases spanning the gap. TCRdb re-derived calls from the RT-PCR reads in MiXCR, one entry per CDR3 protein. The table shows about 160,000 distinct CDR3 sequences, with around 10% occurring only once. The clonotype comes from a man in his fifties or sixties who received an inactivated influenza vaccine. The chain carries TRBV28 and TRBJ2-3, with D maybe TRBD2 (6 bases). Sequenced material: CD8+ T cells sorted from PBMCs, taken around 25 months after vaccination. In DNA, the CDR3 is TGTGCCAGCAGTTCTCTGGACTACACGTATAGCACAGATACGCAGTATTTT. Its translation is CASSSLDYTYSTDTQYF. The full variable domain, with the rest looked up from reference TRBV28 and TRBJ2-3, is DVKVTQSSRYLVKRTGEKVFLECVQDMDHENMFWYRQDPGLGLRLIYFSYDVKMKEKGDIPEGYSVSREKKERFSLILESASTNQTSMYLCASSSLDYTYSTDTQYFGPGTRLTVL.